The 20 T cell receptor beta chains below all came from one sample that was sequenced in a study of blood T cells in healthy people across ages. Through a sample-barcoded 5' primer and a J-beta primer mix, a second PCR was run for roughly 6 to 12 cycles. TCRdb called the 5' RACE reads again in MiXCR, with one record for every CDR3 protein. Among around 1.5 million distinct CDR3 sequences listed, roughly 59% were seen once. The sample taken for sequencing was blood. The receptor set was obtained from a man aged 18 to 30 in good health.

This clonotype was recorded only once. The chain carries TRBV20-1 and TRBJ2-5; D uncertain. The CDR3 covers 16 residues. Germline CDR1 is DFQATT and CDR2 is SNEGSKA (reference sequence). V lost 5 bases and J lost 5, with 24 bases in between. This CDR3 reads CSAQPLIGRDWETQYF. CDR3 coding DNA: TGCAGTGCTCAGCCACTAATTGGCCGTGATTGGGAGACCCAGTACTTC.

CDR3 amino acids: CATHKREGLNSNEQFF. The CDR3, as DNA: TGTGCCACCCACAAGCGGGAGGGCCTTAATAGCAATGAGCAGTTCTTC. The chain has TRBV10-3 and TRBJ2-1; 10 bases are a match to TRBD2. The CDR3 is 16 residues long. Germline CDR1 ENHRY, CDR2 SYGVKD. The ends lost 10 bases at V and 6 bases at J; junction bases unmatched: 15.

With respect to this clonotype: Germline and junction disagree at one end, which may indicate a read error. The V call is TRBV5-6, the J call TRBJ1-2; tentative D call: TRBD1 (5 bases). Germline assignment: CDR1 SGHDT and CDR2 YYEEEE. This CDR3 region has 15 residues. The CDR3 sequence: CASGFGARQRNGYTF. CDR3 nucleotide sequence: TGTGCCAGCGGCTTCGGAGCTAGACAGAGAAATGGCTACACCTTC.

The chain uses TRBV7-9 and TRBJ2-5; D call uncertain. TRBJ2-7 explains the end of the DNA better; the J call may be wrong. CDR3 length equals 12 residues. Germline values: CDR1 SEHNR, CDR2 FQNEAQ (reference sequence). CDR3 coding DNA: TGTGCCAGCAGCTTAAAGGTTTTCGAGCAGTACTTC. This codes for CASSLKVFEQYF.

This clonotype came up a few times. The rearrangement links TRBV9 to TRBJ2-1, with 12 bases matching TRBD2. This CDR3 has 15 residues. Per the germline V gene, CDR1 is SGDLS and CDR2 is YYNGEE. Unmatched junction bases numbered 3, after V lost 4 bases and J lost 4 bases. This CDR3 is CASSTTSGRYNEQFF. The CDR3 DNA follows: TGTGCCAGCAGCACGACTAGCGGGAGATACAATGAGCAGTTCTTC.

The CDR3 DNA follows: TGTGCCAGCAGCGCGGCAGGAGGCTGGCGGGGGGGCTACAATGAGCAGTTCTTC. This sequence encodes CASSAAGGWRGGYNEQFF. The chain uses TRBV9 and TRBJ2-1; 9 bases match TRBD2. This CDR3 region has 18 residues. The germline V gene encodes CDR1 SGDLS and CDR2 YYNGEE. V was clipped by 3 bases and J by 3 bases; unmatched bases: 13.

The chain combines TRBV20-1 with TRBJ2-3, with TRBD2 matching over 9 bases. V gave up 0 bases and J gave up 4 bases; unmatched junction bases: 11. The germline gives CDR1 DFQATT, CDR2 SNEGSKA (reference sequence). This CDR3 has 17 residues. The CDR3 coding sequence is TGCAGTGCTAGAGATGGGTCGGGCGGGAGGGCCGCAGATACGCAGTATTTT. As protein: CSARDGSGGRAADTQYF.

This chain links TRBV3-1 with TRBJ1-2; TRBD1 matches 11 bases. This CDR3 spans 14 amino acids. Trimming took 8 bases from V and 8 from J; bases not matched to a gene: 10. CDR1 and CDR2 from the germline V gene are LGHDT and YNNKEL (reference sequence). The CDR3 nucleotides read TGTGCCAGCCAACCGGGACAGGGGGTGGAGGGCTACACCTTC. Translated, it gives CASQPGQGVEGYTF.

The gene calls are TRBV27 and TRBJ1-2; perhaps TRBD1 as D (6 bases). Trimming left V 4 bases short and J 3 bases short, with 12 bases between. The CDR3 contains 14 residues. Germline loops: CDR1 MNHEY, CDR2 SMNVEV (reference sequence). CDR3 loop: CASSSRRGDYGYTF. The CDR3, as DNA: TGTGCCAGCAGTTCCCGGAGGGGGGACTATGGCTACACCTTC.

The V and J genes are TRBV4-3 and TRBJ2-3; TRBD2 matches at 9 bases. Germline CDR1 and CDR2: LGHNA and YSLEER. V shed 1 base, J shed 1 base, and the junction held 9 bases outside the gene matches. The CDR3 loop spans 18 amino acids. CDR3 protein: CASSQGLTGTSRTDTQYF. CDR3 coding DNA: TGCGCCAGCAGCCAAGGATTGACCGGGACTAGCCGCACAGATACGCAGTATTTT.

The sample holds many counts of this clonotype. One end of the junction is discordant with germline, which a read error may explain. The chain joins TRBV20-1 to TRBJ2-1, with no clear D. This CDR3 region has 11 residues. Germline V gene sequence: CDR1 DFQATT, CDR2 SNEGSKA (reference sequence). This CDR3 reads CSAREDNEQFF. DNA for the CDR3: TGCAGTGCTCGAGAAGACAATGAGCAGTTCTTC.

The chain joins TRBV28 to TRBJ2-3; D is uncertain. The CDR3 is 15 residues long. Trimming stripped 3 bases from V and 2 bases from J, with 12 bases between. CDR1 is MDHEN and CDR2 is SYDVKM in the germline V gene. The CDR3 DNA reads TGTGCCAGCAGTTTTAATGTAGAACTCACAGATACGCAGTATTTT. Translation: CASSFNVELTDTQYF.

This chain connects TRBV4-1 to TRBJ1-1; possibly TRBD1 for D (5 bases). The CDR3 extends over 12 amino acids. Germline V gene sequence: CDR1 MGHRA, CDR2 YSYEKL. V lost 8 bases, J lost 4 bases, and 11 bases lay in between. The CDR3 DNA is TGCGCCAGCGCGAGGGGTTTCACTGAAGCTTTCTTT. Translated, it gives CASARGFTEAFF.

The CDR3: CASNYYREGTEAFF. CDR3 in DNA: TGCGCCAGCAATTACTACAGGGAGGGCACTGAAGCTTTCTTT. The V gene is TRBV23-1, the J gene TRBJ1-1, with D possibly matching TRBD1 (6 bases). TRBV23-1 is labeled an ORF, and its function is uncertain. V was cut by 7 bases and J by 4 bases, with 16 bases left in between. CDR3 size: 14 residues.

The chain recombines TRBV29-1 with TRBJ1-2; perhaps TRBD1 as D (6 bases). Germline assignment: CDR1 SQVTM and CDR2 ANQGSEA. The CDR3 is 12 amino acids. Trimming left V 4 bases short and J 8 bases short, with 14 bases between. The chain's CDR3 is CSVGPGVGGYTF. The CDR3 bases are TGCAGCGTTGGACCAGGGGTGGGAGGCTACACCTTC.

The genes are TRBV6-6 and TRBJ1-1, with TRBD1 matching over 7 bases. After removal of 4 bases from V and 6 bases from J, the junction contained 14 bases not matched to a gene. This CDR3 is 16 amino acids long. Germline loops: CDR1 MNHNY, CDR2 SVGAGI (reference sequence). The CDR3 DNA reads TGTGCCAGCAGTTCTTATACGACAGGGCGTTCTTCTGAAGCTTTCTTT. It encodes CASSSYTTGRSSEAFF.

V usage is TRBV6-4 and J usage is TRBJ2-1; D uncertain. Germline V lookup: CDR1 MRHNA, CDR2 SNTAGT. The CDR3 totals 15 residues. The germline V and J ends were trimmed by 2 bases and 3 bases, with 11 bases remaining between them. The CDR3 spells CASSDGIGLYNEQFF. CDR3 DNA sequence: TGTGCCAGCAGTGACGGTATAGGGCTCTACAATGAGCAGTTCTTC.

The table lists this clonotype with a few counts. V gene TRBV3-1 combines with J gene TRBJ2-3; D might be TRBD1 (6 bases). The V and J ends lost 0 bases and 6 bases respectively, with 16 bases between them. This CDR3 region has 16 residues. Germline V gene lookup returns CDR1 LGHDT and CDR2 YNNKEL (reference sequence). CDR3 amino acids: CASSQELGTRGDTQYF. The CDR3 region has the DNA TGTGCCAGCAGCCAAGAACTAGGCACTAGGGGGGATACGCAGTATTTT.

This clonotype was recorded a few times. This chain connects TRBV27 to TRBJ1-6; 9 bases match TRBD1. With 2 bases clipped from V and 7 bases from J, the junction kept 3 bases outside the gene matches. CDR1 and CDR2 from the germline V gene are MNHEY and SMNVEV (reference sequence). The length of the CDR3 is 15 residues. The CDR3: CASSLTGTGNSPLHF. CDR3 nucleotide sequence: TGTGCCAGCAGTTTAACGGGGACAGGGAATTCACCCCTCCACTTT.

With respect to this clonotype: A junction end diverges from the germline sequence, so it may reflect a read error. The CDR3 reads CSASGGRWDRENQYF. In DNA, the CDR3 is TGCAGTGCAAGCGGTGGCCGATGGGACCGAGAGAACCAGTACTTC. The V gene is TRBV20-1, the J gene TRBJ2-5; D is possibly TRBD1 or TRBD2 (5 bases each). The V gene's germline CDR1 is DFQATT and CDR2 SNEGSKA (reference sequence). The CDR3 sequence is 15 residues long.